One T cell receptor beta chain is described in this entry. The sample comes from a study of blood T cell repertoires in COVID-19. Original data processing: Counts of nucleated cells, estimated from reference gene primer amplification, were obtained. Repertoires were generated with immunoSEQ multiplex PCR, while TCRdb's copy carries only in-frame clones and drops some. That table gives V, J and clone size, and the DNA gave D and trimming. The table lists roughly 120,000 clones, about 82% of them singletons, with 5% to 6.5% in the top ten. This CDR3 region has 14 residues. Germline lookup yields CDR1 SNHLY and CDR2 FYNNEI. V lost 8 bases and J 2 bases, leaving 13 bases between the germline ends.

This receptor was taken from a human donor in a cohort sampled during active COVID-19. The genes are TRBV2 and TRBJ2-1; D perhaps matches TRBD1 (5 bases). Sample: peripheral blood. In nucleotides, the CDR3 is TGTGCCAGCCTCCGGTTAGGGGCCTACAATGAGCAGTTCTTC. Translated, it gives CASLRLGAYNEQFF.